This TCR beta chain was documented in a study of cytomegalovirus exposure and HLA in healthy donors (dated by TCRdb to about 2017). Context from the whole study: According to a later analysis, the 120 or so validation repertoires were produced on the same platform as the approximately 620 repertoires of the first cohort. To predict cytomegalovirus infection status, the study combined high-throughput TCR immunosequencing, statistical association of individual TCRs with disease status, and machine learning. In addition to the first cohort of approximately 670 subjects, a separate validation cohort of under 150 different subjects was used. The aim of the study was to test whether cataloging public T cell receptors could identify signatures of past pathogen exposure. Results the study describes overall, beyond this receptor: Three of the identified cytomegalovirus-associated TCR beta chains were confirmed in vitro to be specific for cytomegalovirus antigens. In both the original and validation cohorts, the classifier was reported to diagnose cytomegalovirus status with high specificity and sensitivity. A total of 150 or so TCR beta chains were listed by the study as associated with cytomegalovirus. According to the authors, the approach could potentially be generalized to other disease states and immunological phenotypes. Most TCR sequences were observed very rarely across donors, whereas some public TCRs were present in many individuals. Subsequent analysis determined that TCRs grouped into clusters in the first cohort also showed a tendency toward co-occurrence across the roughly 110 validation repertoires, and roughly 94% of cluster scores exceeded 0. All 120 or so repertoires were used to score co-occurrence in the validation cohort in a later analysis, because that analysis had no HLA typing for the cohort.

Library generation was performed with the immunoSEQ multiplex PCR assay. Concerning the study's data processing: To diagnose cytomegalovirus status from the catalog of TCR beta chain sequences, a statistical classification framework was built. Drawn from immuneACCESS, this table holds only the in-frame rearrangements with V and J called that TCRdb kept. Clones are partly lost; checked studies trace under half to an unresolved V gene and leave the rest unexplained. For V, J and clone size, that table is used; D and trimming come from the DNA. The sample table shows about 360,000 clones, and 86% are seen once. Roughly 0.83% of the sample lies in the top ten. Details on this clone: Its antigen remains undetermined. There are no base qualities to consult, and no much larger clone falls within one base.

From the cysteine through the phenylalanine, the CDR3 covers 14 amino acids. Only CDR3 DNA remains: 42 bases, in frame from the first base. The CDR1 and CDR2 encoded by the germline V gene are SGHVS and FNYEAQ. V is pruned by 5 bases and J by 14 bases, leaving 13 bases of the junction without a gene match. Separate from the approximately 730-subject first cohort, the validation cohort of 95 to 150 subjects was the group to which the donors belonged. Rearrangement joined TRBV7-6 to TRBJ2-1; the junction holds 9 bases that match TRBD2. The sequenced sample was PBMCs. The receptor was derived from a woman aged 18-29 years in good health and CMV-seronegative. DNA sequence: TGTGCCAGCAGCCCGACACTAGCGGGCCTTGAAAAGTTCTTC. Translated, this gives CASSPTLAGLEKFF.